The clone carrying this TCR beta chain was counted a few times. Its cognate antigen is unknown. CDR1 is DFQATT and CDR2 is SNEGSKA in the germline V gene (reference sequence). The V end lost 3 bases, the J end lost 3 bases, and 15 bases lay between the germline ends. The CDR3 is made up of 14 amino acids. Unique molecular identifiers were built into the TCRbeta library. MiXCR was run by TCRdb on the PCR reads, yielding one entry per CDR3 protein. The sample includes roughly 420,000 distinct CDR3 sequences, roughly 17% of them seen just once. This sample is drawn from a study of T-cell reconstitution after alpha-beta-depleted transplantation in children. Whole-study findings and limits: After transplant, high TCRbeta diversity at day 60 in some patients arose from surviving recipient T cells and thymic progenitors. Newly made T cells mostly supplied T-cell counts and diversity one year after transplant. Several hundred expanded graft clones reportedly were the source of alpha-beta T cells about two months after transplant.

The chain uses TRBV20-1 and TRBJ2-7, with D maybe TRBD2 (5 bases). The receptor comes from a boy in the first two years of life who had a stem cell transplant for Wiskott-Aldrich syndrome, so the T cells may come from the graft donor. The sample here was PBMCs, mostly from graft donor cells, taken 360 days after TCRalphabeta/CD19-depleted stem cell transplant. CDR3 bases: TGCAGTGCTAGTCGGGGTTTGGTTTACTACGAGCAGTACTTC. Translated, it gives CSASRGLVYYEQYF.